Listed below are T cell receptor beta chains from one sample, sequenced in a study of regulatory T cells in long-lasting Graves disease. TCRdb passed the multiplex PCR reads through MiXCR, listing each CDR3 protein once. The profile shows approximately 400,000 distinct CDR3 sequences, roughly 15% of them singletons. Sequencing used peripheral blood mononuclear cells (PBMCs), obtained at new diagnosis, from a patient treated with antithyroid drugs. The receptors shown here come from a female donor with Graves disease. Both conserved end residues are part of each CDR3. The D gene is left open where the match is weak.

d_gene	v_gene	len	j_gene	CDR3aa
.	TRBV2	14	TRBJ1-1	CASIPTFMNTEAFF
TRBD2	TRBV5-1	16	TRBJ2-1	CASSRQGLAFYNEQFF
TRBD1	TRBV7-2	13	TRBJ2-7	CASSTTGTHEQYF
TRBD1	TRBV12-3/TRBV12-4	15	TRBJ1-4	CASSLDTGVNEKLFF
.	TRBV6-1	15	TRBJ1-2	CASSILPQRAYGYTF
.	TRBV29-1	10	TRBJ2-1	CSASGDEQFF
.	TRBV6-5	14	TRBJ1-2	CASSYFGGDYGYTF
TRBD2	TRBV19	16	TRBJ2-2	CASSTGTSGTTGELFF
.	TRBV9	15	TRBJ2-7	CASSGETRSSYEQYF
.	TRBV19	16	TRBJ1-2	CASSTLWTEANYGYTF
.	TRBV30	12	TRBJ1-1	CAWSGGITEAFF
.	TRBV28	14	TRBJ2-1	CASTTTGTYNEQFF
.	TRBV20-1	16	TRBJ2-1	CSAKPLKFLSYNEQFF
TRBD2	TRBV13	16	TRBJ2-5	CASSFSSGDIQETQYF
TRBD1	TRBV11-2	15	TRBJ2-1	CVSSSTGSPHNEQFF
.	TRBV2	16	TRBJ1-3	CASSPIAGTPGDTIYF
.	TRBV27	10	TRBJ2-1	CATFGAYFIF
TRBD1	TRBV5-4	15	TRBJ1-1	CASSTATGGGTKAFF
TRBD2	TRBV5-1	17	TRBJ2-1	CASTYDTGTSGGMREFF
TRBD2	TRBV12-3/TRBV12-4	19	TRBJ2-1	CASTLWTFREDLNYNEQFF
.	TRBV6-1	15	TRBJ1-2	CASSEFPLTGYGYTF
.	TRBV7-2	15	TRBJ2-7	CASSLSGSIRAEQYF
.	TRBV29-1	15	TRBJ1-1	CSAVATGTTNTEALF
.	TRBV7-9	15	TRBJ1-1	CASSTPSGGADEAFF
TRBD2	TRBV5-1	14	TRBJ2-7	CASSQSGGDYEQYF
.	TRBV3-1	16	TRBJ2-5	CASSPGWGNNQETQYF
.	TRBV6-1	13	TRBJ1-3	CASSRGDGNTIYF
.	TRBV3-1	15	TRBJ1-3	CASSHAGEAGNTIYF
TRBD1	TRBV27	19	TRBJ2-1	CASSLYSVPGQISYNEQFF
.	TRBV5-1	15	TRBJ1-2	CASSQTDGFNYGYTF
.	TRBV27	16	TRBJ1-4	CASRKKTDATNEKLFF
.	TRBV7-9	15	TRBJ2-7	CASSPSDRSSYEQYF
.	TRBV10-2	20	TRBJ2-1	CASSEGRFGSWDSSYNEQFF
.	TRBV20-1	16	TRBJ2-7	CSARDGAGAYSYEQYF
.	TRBV19	13	.	CASSIIQGYEQYF
.	TRBV30	15	TRBJ1-1	CAWSQDDGPNTEAFF
.	TRBV29-1	11	TRBJ1-1	CSVGGRYEAFF
TRBD2	TRBV4-1	18	TRBJ2-2	CASSQDRGLAGRTGELFF
.	TRBV9	16	TRBJ2-6	CASSVARRSGANVLTF
TRBD1	TRBV15	14	TRBJ2-5	CATSKTGSGETQYF
.	TRBV20-1	16	TRBJ2-1	CSAMDVQGGREDEQFF
.	TRBV19	15	TRBJ2-1	CASRLFVDSDNEQFF
TRBD2	TRBV29-1	14	TRBJ2-7	CSVETSGRPYEQYF